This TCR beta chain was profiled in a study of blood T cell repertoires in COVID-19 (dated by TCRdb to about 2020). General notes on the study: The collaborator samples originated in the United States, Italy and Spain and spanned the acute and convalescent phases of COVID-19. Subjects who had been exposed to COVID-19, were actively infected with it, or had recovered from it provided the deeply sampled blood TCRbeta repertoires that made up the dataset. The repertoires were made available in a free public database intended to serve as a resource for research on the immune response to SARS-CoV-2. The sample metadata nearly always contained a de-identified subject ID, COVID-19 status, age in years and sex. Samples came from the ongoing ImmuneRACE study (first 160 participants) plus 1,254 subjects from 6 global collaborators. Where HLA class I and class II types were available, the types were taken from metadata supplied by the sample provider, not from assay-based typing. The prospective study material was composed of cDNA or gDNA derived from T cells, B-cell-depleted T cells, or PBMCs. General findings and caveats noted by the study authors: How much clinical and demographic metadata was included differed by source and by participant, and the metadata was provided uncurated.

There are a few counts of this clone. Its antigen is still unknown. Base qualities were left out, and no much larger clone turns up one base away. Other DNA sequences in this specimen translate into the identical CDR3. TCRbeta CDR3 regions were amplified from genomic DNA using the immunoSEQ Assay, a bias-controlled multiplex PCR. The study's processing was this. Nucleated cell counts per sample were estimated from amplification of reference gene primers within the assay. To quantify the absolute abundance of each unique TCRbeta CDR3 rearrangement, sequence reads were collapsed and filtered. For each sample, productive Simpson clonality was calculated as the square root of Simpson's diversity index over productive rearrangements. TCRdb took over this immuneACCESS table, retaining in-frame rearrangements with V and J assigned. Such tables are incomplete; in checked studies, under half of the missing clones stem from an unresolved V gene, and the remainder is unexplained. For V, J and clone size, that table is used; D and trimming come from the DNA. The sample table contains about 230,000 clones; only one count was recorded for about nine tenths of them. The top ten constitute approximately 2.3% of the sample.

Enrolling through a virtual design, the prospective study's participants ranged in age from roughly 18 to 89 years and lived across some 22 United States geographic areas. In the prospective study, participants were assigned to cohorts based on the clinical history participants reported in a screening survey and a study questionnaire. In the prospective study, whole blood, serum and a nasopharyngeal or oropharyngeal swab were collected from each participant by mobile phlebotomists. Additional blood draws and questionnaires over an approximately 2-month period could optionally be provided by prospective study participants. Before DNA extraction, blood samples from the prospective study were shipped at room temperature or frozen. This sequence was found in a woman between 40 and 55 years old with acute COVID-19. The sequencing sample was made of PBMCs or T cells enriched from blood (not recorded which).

The DNA is TGTGCCAGCAGCTTAGGGGGGGATCAGCCCCAGCATTTT. It specifies CASSLGGDQPQHF. The chain joins TRBV11-3 to TRBJ1-5; a tentative D match to TRBD1 spans 5 bases. The CDR3 contains 13 residues, cysteine and phenylalanine counted. Of the read, only the CDR3 DNA is kept; its 39 bases are in frame from base 1. Reading the germline V gene gives CDR1 SGHNT and CDR2 YENEEA. The junction shows trimming of 1 base on V and 5 bases on J, plus 6 bases between the germline ends.